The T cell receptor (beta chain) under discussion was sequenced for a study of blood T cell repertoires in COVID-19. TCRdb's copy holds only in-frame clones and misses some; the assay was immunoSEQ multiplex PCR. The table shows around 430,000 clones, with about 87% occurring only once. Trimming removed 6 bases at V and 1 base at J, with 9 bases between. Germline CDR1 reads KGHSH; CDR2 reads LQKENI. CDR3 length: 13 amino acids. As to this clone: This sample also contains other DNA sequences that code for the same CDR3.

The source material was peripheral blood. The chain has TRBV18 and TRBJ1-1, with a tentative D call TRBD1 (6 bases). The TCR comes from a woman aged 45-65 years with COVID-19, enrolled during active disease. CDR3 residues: CASSPGQNTEAFF. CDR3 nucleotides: TGTGCCAGCTCCCCGGGACAGAACACTGAAGCTTTCTTT.